One sample yielded the 7 T cell receptor beta chains listed below, sequenced in a study of beta chain features in type 1 diabetes. Whole-study results and caveats: Among all four CD4+ subsets, Type 1 diabetes patients had TCRB CDR3s that were moderately but significantly shorter.

Expressed TCRB transcripts were sequenced, since all the RNA that had been isolated was reverse transcribed. Clones were read by immunoSEQ multiplex PCR, and TCRdb kept only the in-frame ones, dropping some. This repertoire shows 300,000 to 450,000 clones, over 8.5% found once; its top ten account for approximately 0.6%. Which antigens these TCRs recognize remains unknown. Sequences were obtained from central memory CD4+ T cells from blood. The receptors derive from a man younger than 45 with type 1 diabetes.

V usage is TRBV18 and J usage is TRBJ2-1, with D hard to call. Trimming removed 6 bases at V and 5 bases at J, with 17 bases between. Looked up from germline, CDR1 is KGHSH and CDR2 is LQKENI. This CDR3 region has 15 residues. The CDR3 spells CASSAPNQADNEQFF. The CDR3 DNA reads as TGTGCCAGCTCCGCCCCCAACCAGGCCGACAATGAGCAGTTCTTC.

A few counts support this clone. The chain's CDR3 is CASSLLGSQETQYF. For the CDR3, the DNA is TGCGCCAGCAGCTTGTTAGGGTCCCAAGAGACCCAGTACTTC. The rearrangement joins TRBV5-1 to TRBJ2-5; no clear D gene. CDR1 and CDR2 from the germline V gene are SGHRS and YFSETQ. Trimming took 1 base from V and 1 from J, leaving 8 bases between them. The CDR3 length is 14 residues.

This clone appeared a few times. The V call is TRBV9, the J call TRBJ2-7; no clear D. This CDR3 contains 14 residues. V was clipped by 0 bases and J by 7 bases, with 14 bases between them. The germline gives CDR1 SGDLS, CDR2 YYNGEE. DNA for the CDR3: TGTGCCAGCAGCGTAGTAGAGTCCCCTCGGGAGCAGTACTTC. It codes for CASSVVESPREQYF.

This sequence joins TRBV28 and TRBJ2-5, with D possibly being TRBD2 (6 bases). CDR1 and CDR2 from the germline V gene are MDHEN and SYDVKM. CDR3 length: 15 amino acids. The V end lost 4 bases, the J end lost 5 bases, and 17 bases lay between the germline ends. The CDR3 sequence is CASSSRLGVFETQYF. Written as DNA, the CDR3 is TGTGCCAGCAGTTCACGACTAGGGGTCTTCGAGACCCAGTACTTC.

In this sample, this clone turned up a few times. The J gene is TRBJ1-2, the V gene TRBV11-2, with a possible D match to TRBD1 (5 bases). V lost 4 bases and J 6 bases, leaving 12 bases between the germline ends. Germline V CDR1 and CDR2: SGHAT, FQNNGV. The CDR3 is made up of 13 amino acids. CDR3 in amino acids: CASSSAGRDGYTF. DNA for the CDR3: TGTGCCAGCAGCTCAGCGGGCAGGGATGGCTACACCTTC.

The CDR3 nucleotides read TGTGCCAGCGGGGCGGGAGGGTACAATGAGCAGTTCTTC. Its protein product is CASGAGGYNEQFF. The chain uses TRBV7-6 and TRBJ2-1; 9 positions match TRBD2. The length of the CDR3 is 13 residues. Losses at the gene ends were 8 bases for V and 4 bases for J; bases not matched to a gene: 3. Germline CDR1 SGHVS, CDR2 FNYEAQ.

This clone was detected a few times. The chain has TRBV11-3 and TRBJ2-1, with 9 bases aligning to TRBD1. This CDR3 comprises 16 residues. Germline CDR1 is SGHNT and CDR2 is YENEEA. Trimming took 1 base from V and 6 from J; bases not matched to a gene: 7. Here the CDR3 DNA reads TGTGCCAGCAGCTTAGGCGCGACAGGGGGGAGCAATGAGCAGTTCTTC. Its protein product is CASSLGATGGSNEQFF.